This T cell receptor (beta chain) was found in a study of blood T cell repertoires in COVID-19. The data were produced by immunoSEQ multiplex PCR, yet TCRdb's version contains in-frame clones alone and is incomplete. The table includes approximately 250,000 clones, about 87% detected once. Germline CDR1 reads MNHEY; CDR2 reads SMNVEV (reference sequence). CDR3 length: 14 residues. Trimming removed 3 bases at V and 1 base at J, with 9 bases between. The chain couples TRBV27 to TRBJ2-5; D may be TRBD1 (5 bases). Source material: PBMCs or T cells enriched from blood (not recorded which). This TCR was sampled from a woman between 40 and 55 years old with acute COVID-19. This CDR3 reads CASSFVGAQETQYF. In DNA form, the CDR3 reads TGTGCCAGCAGTTTTGTAGGGGCCCAAGAGACCCAGTACTTC.